What follows are 11 T cell receptor beta chains derived from one specimen sequenced in a study of blood T cell repertoires in COVID-19. TCRdb keeps only in-frame clones here, not all; method: immunoSEQ multiplex PCR. The data contain about 48,000 clones, 90% of them singletons. Input material: peripheral blood. The receptors stem from a man in his 70s with acute or convalescent COVID-19.

The genes are TRBV12-5 and TRBJ2-1, with 8 bases lining up with TRBD2. Unmatched junction bases numbered 4, after V lost 1 base and J lost 2 bases. This CDR3 spans 16 amino acids. Germline CDR1 and CDR2: LGHNT and FRNRAP. The CDR3 is CASGLGAGVTYNEQFF. In nucleotides, the CDR3 is TGTGCTAGTGGTTTGGGAGCGGGGGTGACCTACAATGAGCAGTTCTTC.

The chain is built from TRBV30 and TRBJ1-3; D may be TRBD1 (6 bases). Germline-derived CDR1 and CDR2 are GTSNPN and SVGIG (reference sequence). Trimming left V 2 bases short and J 1 base short, with 9 bases between. This CDR3 spans 14 amino acids. CDR3 sequence reads: CAWSPGASGNTIYF. The CDR3 region has the DNA TGTGCCTGGAGTCCAGGGGCATCTGGAAACACCATATATTTT.

The chain recombines TRBV15 with TRBJ1-4; D is possibly TRBD1 (5 bases). With 8 bases removed from V and 10 bases from J, the gap between germline ends came to 17 bases. This CDR3 is built from 13 residues. Germline loops: CDR1 LNHNV, CDR2 YYDKDF (reference sequence). CDR3 sequence (DNA): TGTGCCACCCAGGCGGGGGGTTTGCGAAAACTGTTTTTT. Translating gives CATQAGGLRKLFF.

The V gene is TRBV2, the J gene TRBJ1-1, with unresolved D. Germline V gives CDR1 SNHLY, CDR2 FYNNEI. CDR3 size: 15 residues. The V end lost 7 bases, the J end lost 11 bases, and 26 bases lay between the germline ends. DNA of the CDR3: TGTGCCAGCAAAGGCATTTATAGAGGTACCGTCCAGGCTTTCTTT. It specifies CASKGIYRGTVQAFF.

This chain links TRBV20-1 with TRBJ2-7; no clear D gene. The CDR3 runs to 11 residues. V was pared by 3 bases and J by 4 bases, with 7 bases between. The germline CDR1 and CDR2 sequences are DFQATT and SNEGSKA (reference sequence). CDR3 amino acids: CSARKQYEQYF. CDR3 DNA: TGCAGTGCTAGGAAACAGTACGAGCAGTACTTC.

This sequence joins TRBV11-1 and TRBJ2-1, with a possible D match to TRBD1 (5 bases). Trimming took off 1 base at V and 2 bases at J, with 9 bases between the two ends. Germline lookup yields CDR1 SGHAT and CDR2 FQDESV (reference sequence). CDR3 length equals 15 residues. DNA for the CDR3: TGTGCCAGCAGCTTAGATAGGGGAACCTACAATGAGCAGTTCTTC. It is translated as CASSLDRGTYNEQFF.

V usage is TRBV19 and J usage is TRBJ2-7, with D possibly being TRBD2 (7 bases). CDR1 and CDR2 from the germline V gene are LNHDA and SQIVND (reference sequence). The germline V and J ends were trimmed by 3 bases and 7 bases, with 19 bases remaining between them. The length of the CDR3 is 15 residues. DNA for the CDR3: TGTGCCAGTAGTATTACGGGCCGGGGGGCGAGAGAGCAGTACTTC. It specifies CASSITGRGAREQYF. The variable domain in full, with the rest retrieved from reference TRBV19 and TRBJ2-7, is DGGITQSPKYLFRKEGQNVTLSCEQNLNHDAMYWYRQDPGQGLRLIYYSQIVNDFQKGDIAEGYSVSREKKESFPLTVTSAQKNPTAFYLCASSITGRGAREQYFGPGTRLTVT.

This clone was detected only a few times. The DNA for the CDR3 is TGTGCCAGCGCGGTACAGGCCTGGAACACTGAAGCTTTCTTT. Translating it yields CASAVQAWNTEAFF. V gene TRBV5-5 combines with J gene TRBJ1-1, with D possibly TRBD1 on 5 matching bases. The germline CDR1 and CDR2 sequences are SGHKS and YYEKEE (reference sequence). V lost 7 bases and J lost 1, with 14 bases in between. CDR3 length: 14 residues.

This clone was detected only a few times. The rearrangement joins TRBV29-1 to TRBJ1-6, with TRBD1 matching over 8 bases. Germline CDR1 and CDR2: SQVTM and ANQGSEA. CDR3 length: 15 amino acids. Trimming cost V 5 bases and J 5 bases; bases outside gene matches: 8. CDR3 amino acids: CSVSTGTGDNSPLHF. In nucleotides, the CDR3 is TGCAGCGTTTCGACAGGGACAGGAGATAATTCACCCCTCCACTTT.

V and J are TRBV28 and TRBJ2-1; D gene ambiguous. Germline assignment: CDR1 MDHEN and CDR2 SYDVKM. This CDR3 is built from 14 residues. V lost 5 bases to trimming and J lost 9 bases, with 17 bases between them. CDR3 amino acids: CASSPSRHLPEQFF. The CDR3 DNA reads TGTGCCAGCAGTCCCTCACGACACCTTCCTGAGCAGTTCTTC.

The rearrangement uses TRBV19 and TRBJ1-6, with no clear D. V lost 5 bases and J 1 base, leaving 9 bases between the germline ends. The CDR3 covers 15 residues. The germline gives CDR1 LNHDA, CDR2 SQIVND (reference sequence). The CDR3 region has the DNA TGTGCCAGTAGTCCCCGGGAGTCCTATAATTCACCCCTCCACTTT. It specifies CASSPRESYNSPLHF.